These T cell receptor beta chains were read from a single sample in a study of T-cell reconstitution after alpha-beta-depleted transplantation in children. Each CDR3 protein gets one entry after TCRdb re-called the PCR reads with MiXCR. The sample yields fewer than 550,000 distinct CDR3 sequences, approximately 10% seen once. Sequencing used PBMCs, mostly from graft donor cells, obtained 180 days after TCRalphabeta/CD19-depleted stem cell transplant. These receptors were obtained from a female patient aged 2-9 years who had a stem cell transplant for aplastic anemia, so the T cells may come from the graft donor. Each CDR3 is given with its conserved first and last residue. A D gene is named only where the DNA matches it firmly. Size is stated for part of the rows, as once, few or many counts, or as a class when the clone is expanded.

D gene,clone size,V gene,J gene,CDR3 DNA,CDR3 protein
TRBD2,few,TRBV27,TRBJ2-3,TGTGCCAGCAGTTTCCGGACCCACGGGGCTAGCGGGAGCGTGGGCACAGATACGCAGTATTTT,CASSFRTHGASGSVGTDTQYF
.,.,TRBV7-9,TRBJ1-1,TGTGCCAGCAGCGAACCCCCGGGGTTTAACACTGAAGCTTTCTTT,CASSEPPGFNTEAFF
.,few,TRBV20-1,TRBJ2-3,TGCAGGCGGGTGATCGGGCAGGGGCTGACAGATACGCAGTATTTT,CRRVIGQGLTDTQYF
TRBD1,.,TRBV5-6,TRBJ1-2,TGTGCCAGCAGCTGGGGACAGGGGGCGCTTGGCTACACCTTC,CASSWGQGALGYTF
TRBD2,few,TRBV4-1,TRBJ2-5,TGCGCCAGCAGCCAAGAGTCACTAGCGGGGGCGGGAGAGACCCAGTACTTC,CASSQESLAGAGETQYF
.,few,TRBV7-9,TRBJ2-4,TGTGCCAGCAGCTCCATAAGGGGGATAGCCAAAAACATTCAGTACTTC,CASSSIRGIAKNIQYF
TRBD1,once,TRBV2,TRBJ1-5,TGTGCCAGCAGTCGAACAGGGGCGACGAGGAGTCAGCCCCAGCATTTT,CASSRTGATRSQPQHF
.,.,TRBV12-3/TRBV12-4,TRBJ2-1,TGTGCCACCGTCCTGGGGGACGCCTCCTACAATGAGCAGTTCTTC,CATVLGDASYNEQFF
.,many,TRBV5-6,TRBJ1-1,TGTGCCAGCAGCTTGGGGAGCTCTGAAGCTTTCTTT,CASSLGSSEAFF
.,many,TRBV7-9,TRBJ2-1,TGTGCCAGCAGCTCCCCGGGGAATGAGCAGTTCTTC,CASSSPGNEQFF
.,few,TRBV7-9,TRBJ2-1,TGTGCCAGCAGCTCCCCCCTCCGGCACAAAGAAAGAGATGAGCAGTTCTTC,CASSSPLRHKERDEQFF
TRBD1,.,TRBV5-1,TRBJ1-1,TGCGCCAGCAGACCGCCGGGACAGGTTACTGAAGCTTTCTTT,CASRPPGQVTEAFF
.,.,TRBV6-1,TRBJ1-3,TGTGCCAGCAGGGAAAGGGGCTCTGGAAACACCATATATTTT,CASRERGSGNTIYF
.,.,TRBV4-2,TRBJ1-4,TGTGCCAGCAGCGAAGTCGTCCCACCAGGGGTTGAACTGTTTTTT,CASSEVVPPGVELFF
TRBD1,few,TRBV7-2,TRBJ1-1,TGTGCCAGCAGCAGCCAGGGGGCTTTTAACACTGAAGCTTTCTTT,CASSSQGAFNTEAFF
.,few,TRBV7-2,TRBJ2-1,TGTGCCAGCACCTCGATTCGGGATAATGAGCAGTTCTTC,CASTSIRDNEQFF
TRBD1,many,TRBV25-1,TRBJ2-7,TGTGCCAGTAGGGACAGGGTCCACGAGCAGTACTTC,CASRDRVHEQYF
TRBD1,.,TRBV28,TRBJ1-5,TGTGCCAGCAGTTCCGGGGGACAGGGCGATCAGCCCCAGCATTTT,CASSSGGQGDQPQHF
.,few,TRBV11-2,TRBJ2-2,TGTGCCAGCAGCTTAGTCACAGTCAACACCGGGGAGCTGTTTTTT,CASSLVTVNTGELFF
TRBD1,few,TRBV5-1,TRBJ2-5,TGCGCCAGCAGCCACGTGACAGGGAAAGAGACCCAGTACTTC,CASSHVTGKETQYF
.,.,TRBV7-6,TRBJ2-3,TGTGCCAGCAGCTTTTACACAGCAAGGAGGGTCCCAGATACGCAGTATTTT,CASSFYTARRVPDTQYF
TRBD1,few,TRBV7-6,TRBJ2-7,TGTGCCAGCAGCTTAGTGATCCCGACAGGGTTGTACGAGCAGTACTTC,CASSLVIPTGLYEQYF
.,many,TRBV28,TRBJ2-1,TGTGCCAGCAGTTTGCTAGCATATGAGCAGTTCTTC,CASSLLAYEQFF
.,many,TRBV28,TRBJ2-3,TGTGCCAGCAGTTCCGGGGGGCGCGCAGATACGCAGTATTTT,CASSSGGRADTQYF
TRBD1,once,TRBV20-1,TRBJ2-1,TGCAGCCCCTTTAGGGGGCGCCCACGCTACAATGAGCAGTTCTTC,CSPFRGRPRYNEQFF
TRBD1,.,TRBV28,TRBJ1-5,TGTGCCAGCAGTCCCTCGACAGGGCCTAGCAATCAGCCCCAGCATTTT,CASSPSTGPSNQPQHF
TRBD1,few,TRBV18,TRBJ2-3,TGTGCCAGCTCACCACGCCACAGGGGGTCTAGCACAGATACGCAGTATTTT,CASSPRHRGSSTDTQYF
.,few,TRBV18,TRBJ2-3,TGTGCCAGCTCACCACACGGCAGGGTCACAGATACGCAGTATTTT,CASSPHGRVTDTQYF
.,.,TRBV5-8,TRBJ1-3,TGTGCCAGCAGCTTGGACAGCCTCCGAAACATCATATATTTT,CASSLDSLRNIIYF
.,many,TRBV5-5,TRBJ1-1,TGTGCCAGCAGCTTCGACCTGAACACTGAAGCTTTCTTT,CASSFDLNTEAFF
.,.,TRBV28,TRBJ1-4,TGTGCCAGCAGTCCCCTTCCGGGGCGCAAGCCCGACCGGCGTGAAAAACTGTTTTTT,CASSPLPGRKPDRREKLFF
TRBD1,.,TRBV20-1,TRBJ2-5,TGCAGTGCCGGGACAGCAGAAGAGACCCAGTACTTC,CSAGTAEETQYF
.,few,TRBV11-3,TRBJ2-4,TGTGCCAGCAGCTCACAGGACAGCAAAAACATTCAGTACTTC,CASSSQDSKNIQYF
TRBD2,many,TRBV5-1,TRBJ2-1,TGCGCCAGCAGCCTCCGGGGGGAGAGCTACAATGAGCAGTTCTTC,CASSLRGESYNEQFF
.,.,TRBV24-1,TRBJ1-5,TGTGCCACCAGTGAAGGGGGCAATCAGCCCCAGCATTTT,CATSEGGNQPQHF
TRBD1,.,TRBV5-6,TRBJ1-1,TGTGCCAACAGCTTTCGGGACAGGGTGAACACTGAAGCTTTCTTT,CANSFRDRVNTEAFF
.,.,TRBV20-1,TRBJ2-1,TGCAGTGCTAGAGCTAGGTTGGACCAGTTCTTC,CSARARLDQFF
TRBD2,few,TRBV27,TRBJ2-1,TGTGCCAGCAGTTTAAGAACTAGCGGGACCCTCTACAATGAGCAGTTCTTC,CASSLRTSGTLYNEQFF
TRBD1,.,TRBV5-1,TRBJ2-7,TGCGCCAGCAGCTTGATCAGGGGGCGAGCCCTCGAGCAGTACTTC,CASSLIRGRALEQYF
.,few,TRBV6-1,TRBJ1-4,TGTGCCAGCTCGATGGGCAGGGGCCACGAAAAACTGTTTTTT,CASSMGRGHEKLFF
.,.,TRBV6-6,TRBJ1-2,TGTGCCAGCAGTTACGGATATGGCTACACCTTC,CASSYGYGYTF
.,few,TRBV29-1,TRBJ2-3,TGCAGCGTTCCGGGACGGACGGGACGGGATACGCAGTATTTT,CSVPGRTGRDTQYF
.,.,TRBV27,TRBJ2-5,TGTGCCAGCAGACCCGGGACACAGAGTGTCGAGACCCAGTACTTC,CASRPGTQSVETQYF
TRBD1,.,TRBV29-1,TRBJ2-5,TGCAGCGGTATTAACAGGGGAAGGGAGACCCAGTACTTC,CSGINRGRETQYF
TRBD1,few,TRBV5-1,TRBJ2-1,TGCGCCAGCAGCTTGGCAACAGGGGGGTATGAGCAGTTCTTC,CASSLATGGYEQFF
TRBD2,.,TRBV6-5,TRBJ2-7,TGTGCCAGCAGTTACCTCCTAGCGGGAGCCTACGAGCAGTACTTC,CASSYLLAGAYEQYF
TRBD1,few,TRBV6-1,TRBJ1-5,TGTGCCAGCAGTAATAACCGCGGGACAGGGGGGAATCAGCCCCAGCATTTT,CASSNNRGTGGNQPQHF
.,once,TRBV19,TRBJ2-7,TGTGCCAGTAGTATAGTTGGAACATCGACCTACGAGCAGTACTTC,CASSIVGTSTYEQYF
TRBD2,few,TRBV6-2/TRBV6-3,TRBJ2-2,TGTGCCAGCAGTTACCCCTGGAGCGGGAGAGGCGGGGAGCTGTTTTTT,CASSYPWSGRGGELFF
.,many,TRBV7-9,TRBJ2-1,TGCGCCAGCAGCTTGGGAAGCAATGAGCAGTTCTTC,CASSLGSNEQFF
.,few,TRBV7-2,TRBJ1-1,TGTGCCAGCAGCTTAAATCCAGGGATGAACACTGAAGCTTTCTTT,CASSLNPGMNTEAFF